This T cell receptor (beta chain) came from a study of blood T cells in healthy people across ages. A second roughly 6 to 11 cycle PCR used barcoded and J-beta primers. TCRdb analysed the 5' RACE reads with MiXCR anew, one entry per CDR3 protein. The table has 550,000 to 600,000 distinct CDR3 sequences, less than 60% seen once; the top ten hold 20% to 25%. This clonotype has only a few counts. The antigen remains undetermined. Study-level findings and limits: Total diversity from one million sequenced T cells was likely underestimated.

CDR3 length equals 14 residues. V lost 1 base, J lost 5 bases, and 11 bases lay in between. The V gene's germline CDR1 is SGHTA and CDR2 FQGNSA. The sequencing input was blood. The rearrangement joins TRBV7-2 to TRBJ2-5; D perhaps matches TRBD1 (5 bases). The TCR comes from an elderly man in good health. The CDR3 region has the DNA TGTGCCAGCAGCTTAGAGGCAGGGTTTGAGACCCAGTACTTC. This translates into CASSLEAGFETQYF.